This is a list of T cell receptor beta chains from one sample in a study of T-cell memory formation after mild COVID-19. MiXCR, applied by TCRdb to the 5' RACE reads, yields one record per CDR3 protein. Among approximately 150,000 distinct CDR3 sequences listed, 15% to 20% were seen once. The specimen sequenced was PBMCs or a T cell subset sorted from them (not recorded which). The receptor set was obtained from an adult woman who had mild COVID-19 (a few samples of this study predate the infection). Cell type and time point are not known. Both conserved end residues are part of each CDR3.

CASSFGGKTSTDTQYF	TRBV5-1	TRBJ2-3
CASSSGTGGDLAKNIQYF	TRBV27	TRBJ2-4
CASRRTANTGELFF	TRBV9	TRBJ2-2
CASSSKSGGAVNEQFF	TRBV12-3/TRBV12-4	TRBJ2-1
CSAERRHGRAFF	TRBV20-1	TRBJ1-1
CASSSLPQGHGEQFF	TRBV12-3/TRBV12-4	TRBJ2-1
CSVAGQAREAFF	TRBV29-1	TRBJ1-1
CASSLDTYSYEQYF	TRBV7-2	TRBJ2-7
CASSRTPSTSSSYEQYF	TRBV21-1	TRBJ2-7
CSVGGQGAFF	TRBV29-1	TRBJ1-1
CASTRSGSQETQYF	TRBV3-1	TRBJ2-5
CASSPSTGRTGELFF	TRBV18	TRBJ2-2
CSVEERLTDTQYF	TRBV29-1	TRBJ2-3
CASSRSNEQYF	TRBV7-9	TRBJ2-7
CASSQETRGETQYF	TRBV3-1	TRBJ2-5
CASSLKAGGFYGYTF	TRBV12-3/TRBV12-4	TRBJ1-2
CASRAGESNYGYTF	TRBV5-1	TRBJ1-2
CASSKGQGGRQPQHF	TRBV7-2	TRBJ1-5
CASSPSRTGGTDTQYF	TRBV7-7	TRBJ2-3
CASSPGLAGGQYLNEQFF	TRBV11-2	TRBJ2-1
CASRSSPNYGYTF	TRBV19	TRBJ1-2
CASSGRDTYNSPLHF	TRBV7-2	TRBJ1-6
CASSLGQGASEITEAFF	TRBV5-1	TRBJ1-1
CSAWTDPYEQYF	TRBV29-1	TRBJ2-7
CATSDRDDTDTQYF	TRBV24-1	TRBJ2-3
CASRSGGRGYNEQFF	TRBV19	TRBJ2-1
CASSRTGTRFWQFF	TRBV5-1	TRBJ2-1
CASRQTVLSGANVLTF	TRBV5-1	TRBJ2-6
CSAAGAGAYNEQFF	TRBV20-1	TRBJ2-1
CASSPQGFSTDTQYF	TRBV5-1	TRBJ2-3
CASSWDGGYTF	TRBV12-3/TRBV12-4	TRBJ1-2
CASSLADRLSTDTQYF	TRBV5-1	TRBJ2-3
CASSPLGAADYGYTF	TRBV5-1	TRBJ1-2
CASSARQGGEKLFF	TRBV12-3/TRBV12-4	TRBJ1-4
CATSDQLAGSYNEQFF	TRBV24-1	TRBJ2-1
CATSEGQGRSTDTQYF	TRBV24-1	TRBJ2-3
CSASRLAGGYTGELFF	TRBV20-1	TRBJ2-2
CASSPTGLAGGADTQYF	TRBV18	TRBJ2-3
CSASGTGPGNIQYF	TRBV20-1	TRBJ2-4
CASSLGTSDVLTF	TRBV7-2	TRBJ2-6
CASSPGTTNEKLFF	TRBV5-1	TRBJ1-4